This TCR beta chain was found in a study of response to subunit inactivated influenza vaccine. This clonotype appeared a few times. TCRdb reanalysed the RT-PCR reads using MiXCR and keeps one entry per CDR3 protein. The sample shows about 170,000 distinct CDR3 sequences, over 9.5% of them seen only once. Germline V gene sequence: CDR1 LGHNA, CDR2 YSLEER. The CDR3 spans 13 residues. With 4 bases removed from V and 0 bases from J, the gap between germline ends came to 6 bases. The same specimen was also included in a second study, on T cells expressing NK-cell markers. This second report adds: Generation of TCR beta cDNA was performed by 5'RACE template switching incorporating UMIs.

Sequences were derived from CD8+ T cells sorted from PBMCs, sampled 12 days after vaccination. The V and J genes are TRBV4-3 and TRBJ2-5; D call uncertain. This clonotype was obtained from a man aged 45 to 65 who received an inactivated influenza vaccine. CDR3 in amino acids: CASSRGYQETQYF. CDR3 bases: TGCGCCAGCAGCCGAGGATACCAAGAGACCCAGTACTTC.